This T cell receptor (beta chain) was profiled in a study of cytomegalovirus exposure and HLA in healthy donors (dated by TCRdb to the late 2010s). As for the study more broadly: In an earlier analysis of 587 of the donors, 276 Gb of sequence data and 100 million or so unique TCR beta sequences from about 190 million T cells were reported. The study aimed to test whether cataloging public T cell receptors could reveal signatures of past pathogen exposure. A later analysis re-analyzed previously published TCR beta repertoires from 666 donors and added high-resolution HLA genotyping to study TCR occurrence patterns. In addition to the first cohort of hundreds of subjects, a separate validation cohort of 120 different subjects was used. All discovery cohort repertoires had been generated using a single sequencing platform. Among around 400 genotyped donors of the cohort, an average of approximately 240,000 unique TCR beta nucleotide sequences was sequenced per donor, of which about 19% were non-productive. Of the 300 to 400 genotyped donors, 81% fell in the genetic ancestry cluster associated with self-reported Caucasian donors. In a later genetic analysis, genome-wide SNP genotypes for about three fifths of the roughly 670 donors were used, and that subset was treated as a discovery cohort. The study combined high-throughput TCR immunosequencing, statistical association of individual TCRs with disease status, and machine learning to predict cytomegalovirus infection status. Roughly 320 gigabases of sequencing data and 70 million to 95 million unique TCR sequences made up an early release that covered around 640 HLA-typed donors. Several DR-DQ haplotypes were handled as single units for association and clustering because linkage in the cohort was strong. Typing coverage varied by locus: roughly 620-640 donors for A, B, C, DRB1 and DQB1; roughly 560 for DQA1; more than 600 for DPA1; approximately 490 for DPB1. Donor age, sex, ethnicity and CMV serostatus were compiled together with the repertoire data. The study profiled the T cell repertoires of about 640 subjects by immunosequencing and related them to cytomegalovirus serostatus. Both class I and class II loci were covered by HLA typing, at four-digit resolution. Rather than drawing on any new phenotypic data, the later analysis identified candidate immune exposures from TCR beta sequences and the way those sequences occurred across donors. In an earlier analysis of around 540 of the donors, high-throughput TCR beta sequencing was used to judge whether each TCR beta V gene segment behaved as functional or pseudogenic.

This clone was recorded only once. It lacks a known antigen. Base qualities were left out, and no much larger clone turns up one base away. Receptor amplification or capture employed the immunoSEQ multiplex PCR assay. For the multiplex PCR, a mixture combining 60 forward primers for TCR Vbeta segments and 13 reverse primers for TCR Jbeta segments was used. The CDR3 region of rearranged TCR beta genes was amplified from genomic DNA with a multiplex PCR assay. Amplified TCR beta libraries were sequenced as 87-base-pair reads on the Illumina HiSeq System. The study's own analysis went as follows. A later analysis tallied 80 million to 95 million unique TCR beta chains across the 650 to 750 repertoires, and about 12 million of those chains were shared by two or more donors. A nearest-neighbor algorithm error-corrected the raw reads and collapsed the reads into unique sequences, merging closely related sequences to remove PCR and sequencing errors. CDR3 sequences were aligned to IMGT reference sequences to assign V, D and J gene segments. For a sequence to be retained, a match of at least six nucleotides to both a V gene segment and a J gene segment was required. Rearrangements were classified as productive when the CDR3 lacked stop codons and remained in frame with V and J, and all other rearrangements were classified as non-productive. Following IMGT convention, CDR3 was defined as the stretch from the second conserved V-encoded cysteine up to the conserved J-encoded phenylalanine. In an earlier analysis of 550 to 650 of the donors, sequences lacking an unambiguous match to a single V gene segment were excluded. An earlier analysis of fewer than 650 of the donors classified V segments as functional when productive rearrangements were above 56.7% and as segregating when the standard deviation between donors was above 5%. A statistical classification framework was built to diagnose cytomegalovirus status from the catalog of TCR beta chain sequences. A later analysis assigned V and J genes by comparing TCR nucleotide sequences with IMGT/GENE-DB human TR gene sequences. The TCRdist pipeline was used in a later analysis to assign CDR3 sequences and most-parsimonious VDJ recombination scenarios. A later analysis defined each TCR beta chain by its CDR3 amino acid sequence plus V-gene family, and excluded reads lacking a unique V-gene family. In a later analysis, around 650 highly shared, low-generation-probability nucleotide sequences were removed to address suspected cross-contamination and a sequencing artifact. For each public chain, a later analysis derived a clonal expansion index from normalized ranks of inferred template counts within each repertoire. A later analysis computed generation probabilities with a VDJ recombination model fitted to out-of-frame rearrangements, and checked the results against IGoR. Hypergeometric tests were used in a later analysis to score TCR-TCR, TCR-HLA and TCR-CMV co-occurrence, with a repertoire-size bias correction applied to the TCR pairs. A later analysis estimated false discovery rates by permuting HLA or CMV assignments 20 times. In a later analysis, co-occurring TCRs were grouped using DBSCAN, and TCRdist sequence similarity was added for clustering within HLA-allele-positive subsets. Co-occurrence clustering excluded repertoires with fewer than 30,000 or more than 120,000 public chains, plus five with anomalous nucleotide sharing. The table was pulled from immuneACCESS by TCRdb, which kept in-frame rearrangements only. Such tables lose some clones; where checked, under half of the loss comes from unresolved V genes, and the rest has no known cause. The DNA gave D and trimming, while V, J and clone size come from that table. For this sample there are some 120,000 clones; about four fifths appear just once. 22% of the sample belongs to the ten largest clones.

Trimming leaves V shorter by 4 bases and J shorter by 6 bases, with the junction holding 9 bases beyond the gene matches. The cysteine opens and the phenylalanine closes a CDR3 of 15 amino acids. This entry keeps only the CDR3 DNA: 45 bases, framed from base 1. The germline V gene specifies SGHRS as CDR1 and YFSETQ as CDR2. The cohort was made up of 650 to 700 healthy bone marrow donors. At the time of sampling, every cohort member was nominally healthy, though immune exposures that went unrecorded were likely present. The donor was CMV seropositive and was included in the group of 250 to 300 seropositive cohort members. Every donor gave a peripheral blood sample, and the peripheral blood mononuclear cells from that sample were used for TCR beta sequencing. Genomic DNA was extracted from the blood cell samples with the Qiagen DNeasy Blood Extraction Kit. Results the study describes overall, beyond this receptor: Strong co-occurrence of HLA alleles, especially DR and DQ, made assigning TCR associations to individual alleles difficult. A further reported finding was that TCR beta sequences accurately predicted the HLA-A and HLA-B alleles for most subjects in the first cohort. A total of roughly 160 TCR beta chains were listed by the study as associated with cytomegalovirus. Seventeen rarely observed V segments, including chromosome 9 orphons, were excluded from the earlier analysis of almost 600 of the donors because counts were too low. Because some donors lacked HLA typing at each locus, the association tests relied only on the typed subset. Broadly in line with IMGT annotations, most TCR beta V segments showed up in productive rearrangements about 87% or about 30% of the time in an earlier analysis of several hundred of the donors. Several of the top co-occurrence clusters appeared to be linked to parvovirus B19, influenza, CMV and Epstein-Barr virus, according to a later analysis. The classifier was reported to diagnose cytomegalovirus status with high specificity and sensitivity in both the original cohort and the validation cohort. Because the 87-base-pair reads could not distinguish some IMGT-functional V segments, including TRBV6-2 and TRBV6-3, those segments were excluded. A later genetic analysis reported fewer N-insertions in productive TCRs among donors in an Asian-associated ancestry cluster than the roughly 690-donor mean. Three of the identified cytomegalovirus-associated TCR beta chains were confirmed in vitro to be specific for cytomegalovirus antigens. Compared with equally common non-associated chains, HLA-associated TCR beta chains in a later analysis were more clonally expanded and had lower generation probabilities. It was suggested by the authors that the approach could potentially be generalized to other disease states and immunological phenotypes. According to a later analysis, TCR association rates differed among HLA loci, with DRB1 alleles showing the most associated TCRs and HLA-C alleles showing the fewest. At a false discovery rate of 0.05, a later analysis linked 15,000 to 20,000 TCR beta sequences to specific HLA alleles. In a later analysis, most CMV-associated TCR beta chains were found to appear HLA-restricted, with HLA associations seemingly driven largely by CMV exposure. Immune exposure information for the cohort was limited to CMV serostatus. V-gene and J-gene trimming of TCR beta chains was associated with a missense DCLRE1C variant in a later genetic analysis, and the association was replicated in an independent cohort. The sequencing pipeline was judged likely to have produced a cluster of highly shared sequence variants as a technical artifact. Linkage disequilibrium might explain the correlated functional status among segregating V segments, but an unknown experimental factor could not be ruled out. Most TCR sequences were observed very rarely across donors, whereas some public TCRs were present in many individuals. This cohort had only TCR beta chains sequenced, and the lack of alpha or paired-chain data limited which features could be detected. Presence/absence analyses assumed roughly uniform sequencing depth across donors, an assumption that may not hold.

The V gene is TRBV5-1 and the J gene is TRBJ2-3; TRBD2 fits 9 bases in the junction. Sequencing was done on a sample of PBMCs. The clonotype originates from a man aged 25 to 40 in good health and CMV-seropositive. The DNA is as follows: TGCGCCAGCAGCCGAGCTAGCGGGATGGCGGATACGCAGTATTTT. This yields the protein CASSRASGMADTQYF.